These 5 T cell receptor beta chains originate from one sample sequenced in a study of response to subunit inactivated influenza vaccine. One entry per CDR3 protein results from TCRdb running MiXCR on the RT-PCR reads. This sample has 590,000 or so distinct CDR3 sequences; 14% occur once, and the top ten carry 7.6%. The specimen comprised PBMCs from blood, sampled roughly 2 weeks before vaccination. The receptors shown here come from a man aged 50-59 years who received an inactivated influenza vaccine.

This clonotype was detected only a few times. The rearrangement links TRBV20-1 to TRBJ1-5, with D possibly being TRBD1 (6 bases). V lost 5 bases and J 7 bases, leaving 18 bases between the germline ends. Germline CDR1 and CDR2: DFQATT and SNEGSKA (reference sequence). This CDR3 contains 14 residues. The CDR3 protein is CSAFPRGSGQPQHF. CDR3 bases: TGCAGTGCTTTTCCCAGGGGCTCAGGGCAGCCCCAGCATTTT.

This clonotype has ten or more counts. The chain carries TRBV12-3 or TRBV12-4 and TRBJ1-5, with 7 bases fitting TRBD1. Trimming at V came to 2 bases and at J to 6 bases, leaving 4 bases not matched to a gene. The CDR3 consists of 14 residues. The CDR3 protein is CASSLRGGSQPQHF. The DNA of the CDR3 is TGTGCCAGCAGTTTAAGAGGGGGCTCTCAGCCCCAGCATTTT.

This clonotype has ten or more counts. The chain recombines TRBV12-3 or TRBV12-4 with TRBJ2-5, with 9 bases identical to TRBD1. The V and J ends lost 3 bases and 5 bases, in that order; junction bases with no gene match: 7. The CDR3 totals 15 residues. CDR3 protein: CASSFGQGIEETQYF. The CDR3, as DNA: TGTGCCAGCAGTTTCGGACAGGGGATTGAGGAGACCCAGTACTTC.

V is TRBV5-5 and J is TRBJ2-5, with unresolved D. CDR1 is SGHKS, CDR2 YYEKEE, per germline (reference sequence). V lost 1 base and J 4 bases, leaving 8 bases between the germline ends. CDR3 length equals 13 residues. The CDR3 DNA reads as TGTGCCAGCAGCTTGTATGGGATAGAGACCCAGTACTTC. This encodes CASSLYGIETQYF.

This clonotype came up a few times. The chain has TRBV10-3 and TRBJ2-3; TRBD1 matches 12 bases. The germline CDR1 and CDR2 sequences are ENHRY and SYGVKD. The CDR3 covers 16 residues. The ends lost 3 bases at V and 4 bases at J; junction bases unmatched: 5. CDR3 in DNA: TGTGCCATCAGTGACCCGGGACAGGGGGCTGCAGATACGCAGTATTTT. This encodes CAISDPGQGAADTQYF.